The next 21 T cell receptor beta chains were all read from a single sample in a study of T cell responses to AZD1222 COVID-19 vaccine. Data came from immunoSEQ multiplex PCR; TCRdb stores just in-frame clones and leaves some out. Here the sample spans 140,000 to 150,000 clones, 88% being singletons. Sequenced material: peripheral blood, taken on day 0 of AZD1222 vaccination. The source is an adult in good health.

The chain combines TRBV19 with TRBJ2-7, with TRBD1 identical over 9 bases. Germline CDR1 LNHDA, CDR2 SQIVND (reference sequence). Losses at the gene ends were 5 bases for V and 4 bases for J; bases not matched to a gene: 9. The CDR3 runs to 15 residues. Here the CDR3 reads CASSRDWTGAYEQYF. In nucleotides, the CDR3 is TGTGCCAGTAGTCGCGATTGGACAGGGGCGTACGAGCAGTACTTC. Supplemented by reference TRBV19 and TRBJ2-7, the full variable domain reads DGGITQSPKYLFRKEGQNVTLSCEQNLNHDAMYWYRQDPGQGLRLIYYSQIVNDFQKGDIAEGYSVSREKKESFPLTVTSAQKNPTAFYLCASSRDWTGAYEQYFGPGTRLTVT.

The rearrangement uses TRBV12-3 or TRBV12-4 and TRBJ1-3, with 10 bases matching TRBD1. The CDR3 is 13 residues long. With V trimmed by 8 bases and J by 8 bases, 6 bases remained unmatched. The CDR3 DNA reads as TGTGCCAGCCGACAGGGGGCTTCGGACACCATATATTTT. Its protein is CASRQGASDTIYF.

The chain recombines TRBV7-2 with TRBJ2-1, with 7 bases identical to TRBD2. The CDR3 is 16 amino acids. With V trimmed by 5 bases and J by 6 bases, 13 bases remained unmatched. The germline V gene encodes CDR1 SGHTA and CDR2 FQGNSA. As DNA, the CDR3 is TGTGCCAGCAGCCCGCAGGGAGGGATTAGAGGCAATGAGCAGTTCTTC. Its translation: CASSPQGGIRGNEQFF.

The chain combines TRBV28 with TRBJ1-6, with TRBD1 identical over 9 bases. There are 14 residues in the CDR3. The germline V gene has CDR1 MDHEN and CDR2 SYDVKM. V trimming: 6 bases; J trimming: 14 bases; junction bases outside the gene matches: 11. DNA for the CDR3: TGTGCCAGCAGCCGGGACAGGGTCCCTCCGACCCTCCACTTT. This codes for CASSRDRVPPTLHF. Filled out from reference TRBV28 and TRBJ1-6, the complete variable domain reads DVKVTQSSRYLVKRTGEKVFLECVQDMDHENMFWYRQDPGLGLRLIYFSYDVKMKEKGDIPEGYSVSREKKERFSLILESASTNQTSMYLCASSRDRVPPTLHFGNGTRLTVT.

The gene calls are TRBV28 and TRBJ2-7, with D tentatively TRBD2 (6 bases). V was shortened by 5 bases and J by 4 bases, with 15 bases between the two germline ends. The germline V gene encodes CDR1 MDHEN and CDR2 SYDVKM. CDR3 length equals 14 residues. The CDR3 DNA is TGTGCCAGCAGTCCGCCGATGGAGGGATACGAGCAGTACTTC. This encodes CASSPPMEGYEQYF.

V is TRBV18 and J is TRBJ1-4, with 10 bases lining up with TRBD1. Germline V gives CDR1 KGHSH, CDR2 LQKENI. The CDR3 is made up of 18 amino acids. V lost 2 bases to trimming and J lost 3 bases; unmatched junction nucleotides: 9. The CDR3 loop is CASSPNRQGARANEKLFF. CDR3 coding DNA: TGTGCCAGCTCACCAAACAGACAGGGGGCGAGGGCTAATGAAAAACTGTTTTTT.

This rearrangement joins TRBV4-1 to TRBJ2-7; 8 positions agree with TRBD2. The CDR3 totals 16 residues. V shed 3 bases and J 0 bases; nucleotides not matched to a gene: 7. Germline loops: CDR1 MGHRA, CDR2 YSYEKL. For the CDR3, the DNA is TGCGCCAGCAGCCATGCCGCGGGGGGAAGCTCCTACGAGCAGTACTTC. Protein sequence: CASSHAAGGSSYEQYF.

The V gene is TRBV6-2 or TRBV6-3, the J gene TRBJ1-3; D uncertain. Germline CDR1 MNHEY, CDR2 SVGEGT. This CDR3 region has 15 residues. V lost 2 bases and J 0 bases, leaving 8 bases between the germline ends. The CDR3, as DNA: TGTGCCAGCAGTTACGGCGTCTACTCTGGAAACACCATATATTTT. It is translated as CASSYGVYSGNTIYF.

The rearrangement joins TRBV7-2 to TRBJ2-1; D not certain. Germline V CDR1 and CDR2: SGHTA, FQGNSA. V dropped 4 bases and J dropped 13 bases, with 17 bases sitting between them. This CDR3 comprises 13 residues. CDR3 sequence reads: CASSSLLYTGQFF. The DNA for the CDR3 is TGTGCCAGCAGCTCCCTGCTTTACACCGGACAGTTCTTC. The full variable domain, with the rest looked up from reference TRBV7-2 and TRBJ2-1, is GAGVSQSPSNKVTEKGKDVELRCDPISGHTALYWYRQSLGQGLEFLIYFQGNSAPDKSGLPSDRFSAERTGGSVSTLTIQRTQQEDSAVYLCASSSLLYTGQFFGPGTRLTVL.

The chain is built from TRBV9 and TRBJ2-2, with 8 bases lining up with TRBD2. CDR3 length: 16 residues. Germline values: CDR1 SGDLS, CDR2 YYNGEE. The V segment lost 4 bases and the J segment 2 bases; nucleotides outside the gene matches: 7. CDR3 residues: CASSPRGGINTGELFF. CDR3 coding DNA: TGTGCCAGCAGCCCTCGGGGGGGGATTAACACCGGGGAGCTGTTTTTT.

The chain is built from TRBV19 and TRBJ1-5; D is ambiguous. V lost 3 bases to trimming and J lost 3 bases, with 9 bases between them. Germline values: CDR1 LNHDA, CDR2 SQIVND (reference sequence). This CDR3 contains 14 residues. The CDR3 loop is CASSIVLVNQPQHF. DNA of the CDR3: TGTGCCAGTAGTATTGTGCTCGTCAATCAGCCCCAGCATTTT.

The chain combines TRBV28 with TRBJ1-3; unclear D gene. Trimming shortened V by 7 bases and J by 4 bases, and 14 bases separated the two germline ends. The CDR3 totals 14 residues. Germline V gene sequence: CDR1 MDHEN, CDR2 SYDVKM. CDR3 sequence: CASTHPRAGNTIYF. The CDR3 DNA sequence: TGTGCCAGCACTCACCCCCGGGCCGGAAACACCATATATTTT.

This sequence joins TRBV5-1 and TRBJ2-7; D remains unclear. This CDR3 spans 13 amino acids. Germline CDR1 reads SGHRS; CDR2 reads YFSETQ. V was trimmed by 2 bases and J by 6 bases, leaving 12 bases between them. In nucleotides, the CDR3 is TGCGCCAGCAGCTTTGGTACCTTGTCCGAGCAGTACTTC. Translation: CASSFGTLSEQYF. The full variable domain, completed using reference TRBV5-1 and TRBJ2-7, is KAGVTQTPRYLIKTRGQQVTLSCSPISGHRSVSWYQQTPGQGLQFLFEYFSETQRNKGNFPGRFSGRQFSNSRSEMNVSTLELGDSALYLCASSFGTLSEQYFGPGTRLTVT.

This clone appeared a single time. J is TRBJ1-1 and V is TRBV9; no firm D call. The germline gives CDR1 SGDLS, CDR2 YYNGEE. This CDR3 is 13 amino acids long. V lost 0 bases and J 5 bases, leaving 8 bases between the germline ends. The CDR3 loop is CASSVVSGTEAFF. CDR3 nucleotide sequence: TGTGCCAGCAGCGTAGTATCAGGAACTGAAGCTTTCTTT.

This sequence joins TRBV28 and TRBJ2-5; possibly TRBD1 for D (5 bases). Deletions cut 4 bases from V and 2 bases from J, with 11 bases between. From germline, CDR1 is MDHEN and CDR2 SYDVKM. This CDR3 has 14 residues. The CDR3 sequence: CASSSPDRQETQYF. In DNA form, the CDR3 reads TGTGCCAGCAGTTCCCCCGACAGACAAGAGACCCAGTACTTC.

The J gene is TRBJ1-6, the V gene TRBV28; tentatively, D is TRBD1 (5 bases). The CDR3 has 15 residues. Germline CDR1 reads MDHEN; CDR2 reads SYDVKM. Trimming removed 3 bases at V and 8 bases at J, with 14 bases between. CDR3 DNA: TGTGCCAGCAGTTTGATAGGGAAAGGGGATTCACCCCTCCACTTT. Translating it yields CASSLIGKGDSPLHF. The full variable domain, with the rest looked up from reference TRBV28 and TRBJ1-6, is DVKVTQSSRYLVKRTGEKVFLECVQDMDHENMFWYRQDPGLGLRLIYFSYDVKMKEKGDIPEGYSVSREKKERFSLILESASTNQTSMYLCASSLIGKGDSPLHFGNGTRLTVT.

This sequence joins TRBV5-1 and TRBJ1-4; D is perhaps TRBD1 (5 bases). Trimming pared 5 bases from V and 5 bases from J, leaving 13 bases between. The CDR3 has 14 residues. The germline V gene has CDR1 SGHRS and CDR2 YFSETQ. In nucleotides, the CDR3 is TGCGCCAGCAGGTGGGGGGGATGGAATGAAAAACTGTTTTTT. Residues: CASRWGGWNEKLFF.

This rearrangement joins TRBV28 to TRBJ2-5, with D perhaps TRBD2 (5 bases). Between the trimmed V and J ends, which lost 8 bases and 2 bases, there was a span of 18 bases. Germline V gives CDR1 MDHEN, CDR2 SYDVKM. The CDR3 loop spans 15 amino acids. CDR3 DNA: TGTGCCAGCCTTAACCTCGAGGGCAGTCAAGAGACCCAGTACTTC. Encoded protein: CASLNLEGSQETQYF.

This chain connects TRBV7-3 to TRBJ1-1; no clear D. CDR3 length: 13 residues. The germline V and J ends were trimmed by 2 bases and 3 bases, with 7 bases remaining between them. CDR1 and CDR2 (germline): SGHTA, FQGTGA. The chain's CDR3 is CASSLQADTEAFF. The DNA for the CDR3 is TGTGCCAGCAGCTTACAGGCGGACACTGAAGCTTTCTTT.

The rearrangement links TRBV10-3 to TRBJ2-7, with D perhaps matching TRBD2 (6 bases). V was clipped by 10 bases and J by 2 bases, with 15 bases between them. The CDR3 has 13 residues. Per germline, CDR1 ENHRY and CDR2 SYGVKD. The CDR3 DNA follows: TGTGCCACCCAGCGCGGAGGGGCCTACGAGCAGTACTTC. Amino acids: CATQRGGAYEQYF.

The V and J genes are TRBV7-3 and TRBJ2-2; D is unclear. The length of the CDR3 is 12 residues. V was trimmed by 3 bases and J by 5 bases, leaving 4 bases between them. Germline CDR1 is SGHTA and CDR2 is FQGTGA. CDR3 sequence: CASSFQTGELFF. DNA of the CDR3: TGTGCCAGCAGCTTTCAAACCGGGGAGCTGTTTTTT.